This T cell receptor beta chain originates from a study of T cells in tuberculosis (dated by TCRdb to the late 2010s). With respect to the entire study: In the study, CD1B tetramers and high-throughput TCR immunosequencing were combined to characterize T cells specific for the mycobacterial lipid antigen glucose monomycolate (GMM). A South African clinical cohort compared IGRA-negative adolescents, IGRA-positive adolescents with latent tuberculosis and adults with active tuberculosis, more than 9 per group. PBMC from active tuberculosis patients were archived either before standard anti-tuberculosis treatment began or within 7 days of the start of that treatment. Overall study outcomes, separate from this receptor: Active tuberculosis TCR-alpha repertoires showed smaller mean NN-distances to GMM-specific TCRs than IGRA-negative controls, suggesting clonal expansion of these TCRs. A classifier using the diverse GMM-specific repertoire reached 87% accuracy (AUROC about 0.9), compared with over 60% accuracy using GEM motif frequencies. Smaller NN-distances were partly driven by shorter CDR3-alpha lengths in active tuberculosis patients, and statistical significance was not reached for the TCR-beta difference. Clinical samples were selected based on the availability of cryopreserved specimens, with adults included as active tuberculosis cases and adolescents included as controls.

Of note for this clone: The antigen this receptor binds is unknown. No much larger clonotype is one base removed from it; base qualities were not supplied.

The sample's time point label, decoded: new active TB diagnosis, blood taken before or within 7 days of starting treatment. The active tuberculosis patients were newly diagnosed, HIV-seronegative South African adults aged 18 years or older. Confirmation of active tuberculosis came from positive sputum smear microscopy and/or a positive M. tuberculosis culture. Immunosequencing was performed on unsorted cryopreserved PBMC, with some 91,000 T cells per clinical donor covered on average. TCR libraries were generated with the immunoSEQ multiplex PCR assay, using TCR-beta and/or TCR-alpha/delta assays for each sample. The amplified TCR libraries were sequenced using the Illumina high-throughput platform. In the original analysis: Clustering and dimensionality reduction relied on pairwise TCRdist distances among GMM-specific receptors from T cells that were either sorted ex vivo or expanded in vitro. The score assigned to each clinical repertoire was mean NN-distance, meaning the average TCRdist to the nearest 10% of tetramer-positive reference sequences. GEM TCR motif frequency was computed as the fraction of unique TCRs matching known GEM sequences by V/J usage and CDR3 length. Active tuberculosis was classified by linear discriminant analysis with leave-one-out cross-validation, implemented in scikit-learn. TCRdb re-hosts the immuneACCESS table, in-frame sequences only. Its copies lack some clones; in the studies checked, an unresolved V gene accounts for under half of them, and the cause for the rest is not known. V, J and clone size reflect that table, while D and trimming were determined from the DNA. Counted in this sample were approximately 35,000 clones; 92% of them appeared once. The ten largest make up about 7.7% of the sample.

Spanning cysteine to phenylalanine, the CDR3 consists of 16 amino acids. Only the CDR3 portion is preserved as DNA: 48 bases, with reading frame beginning at the first base. CDR1 and CDR2 are read off the germline V gene (reference sequence) as LNHNV and YYDKDF. Trimming costs V 0 bases and J 2 bases, and their ends lie 11 bases apart. This receptor chain uses TRBV15 and TRBJ1-3, with no D gene named confidently. The clonotype originates from an adult with tuberculosis. Some clones in this sample may be carry-over from other donors' samples. Sequencing was performed on PBMCs, taken at tuberculosis diagnosis. The DNA sequence is given as TGTGCCACCAGCAGAGACCCCCAGGTGGCTGGAAACACCATATATTTT. Its protein is CATSRDPQVAGNTIYF.